These 9 T cell receptor beta chains were sequenced from one sample in a study of OX40 agonist ivuxolimab in advanced cancers. Some clones are missing from TCRdb's copy, which holds only in-frame ones; the method was immunoSEQ multiplex PCR. The table includes 50,000 to 65,000 clones, around 89% detected once. Sequencing was performed on CD4+ or CD8+ T cells sorted from blood, taken in a trial of the OX40 agonist ivuxolimab. The receptor source for this set is an adult with an advanced solid tumor such as melanoma, head and neck, liver or kidney cancer.

This chain uses TRBV11-3 with TRBJ2-5, with TRBD1 matching over 9 bases. V was pared by 5 bases and J by 1 base, with 5 bases of the junction left unmatched. Germline-derived CDR1 and CDR2 are SGHNT and YENEEA. The CDR3 consists of 15 residues. CDR3 amino acids: CASSGGTGPQETQYF. In nucleotides, the CDR3 is TGTGCCAGCAGCGGGGGGACAGGGCCCCAAGAGACCCAGTACTTC.

V usage is TRBV29-1 and J usage is TRBJ2-4; D possibly corresponds to TRBD2 (6 bases). Trimming cost V 7 bases and J 6 bases, with 16 bases left between them. CDR1 and CDR2 from the germline V gene are SQVTM and ANQGSEA. CDR3 size: 13 residues. This CDR3 reads CSATRESGNIQYF. The CDR3 region has the DNA TGCAGCGCAACCCGGGAGTCCGGAAACATTCAGTACTTC.

This CDR3 is CASRGQGSYNSPLHF. The CDR3 nucleotides are TGCGCCAGCAGGGGACAGGGGTCATATAATTCACCCCTCCACTTT. The V call is TRBV5-1, the J call TRBJ1-6; 10 bases fit TRBD1. This CDR3 region has 15 residues. Germline-derived CDR1 and CDR2 are SGHRS and YFSETQ. V was clipped by 5 bases and J by 4 bases; unmatched bases: 3.

The V call is TRBV6-5, the J call TRBJ2-1; TRBD1 is a possible D gene (6 bases). Germline V gene sequence: CDR1 MNHEY, CDR2 SVGAGI. V lost 0 bases, J lost 13 bases, and 19 bases lay in between. This CDR3 has 15 residues. In DNA, the CDR3 is TGTGCCAGCAGTTACTCTGGCAGTGGGGGCTTCGTTCAGTTCTTC. Translated: CASSYSGSGGFVQFF.

The J gene is TRBJ1-2, the V gene TRBV30, with unresolved D. CDR3 size: 13 residues. V dropped 3 bases and J dropped 7 bases, with 15 bases sitting between them. Germline assignment: CDR1 GTSNPN and CDR2 SVGIG (reference sequence). The CDR3 sequence is CAWSHSGLAGYTF. DNA of the CDR3: TGTGCCTGGAGCCACTCCGGACTGGCTGGCTACACCTTC.

The V call is TRBV19, the J call TRBJ1-5; 12 bases fit TRBD1. The length of the CDR3 is 16 residues. The junction had 5 bases not matched to a gene; V was cut back by 6 bases and J by 2 bases. CDR1 is LNHDA, CDR2 SQIVND, per germline (reference sequence). CDR3 DNA: TGTGCCAGTAGCCCGGGACAGGGGGCAGGCAATCAGCCCCAGCATTTT. As protein: CASSPGQGAGNQPQHF.

The chain carries TRBV6-1 and TRBJ2-3; a possible D gene is TRBD1 (6 bases). The CDR3 sequence is 15 residues long. Germline V lookup: CDR1 MNHNS, CDR2 SASEGT. Trimming pared 10 bases from V and 3 bases from J, leaving 20 bases between. Here the CDR3 DNA reads TGTGCCACCACCCTTACAGGGATGGGTACAGATACGCAGTATTTT. This codes for CATTLTGMGTDTQYF.

This sequence joins TRBV5-4 and TRBJ1-6; 7 bases match TRBD1. The CDR3 spans 14 residues. The germline V gene encodes CDR1 SGHNT and CDR2 YYREEE (reference sequence). V lost 2 bases and J lost 7; bases outside the gene matches: 3. CDR3 protein: CASSFLQGNSPLHF. CDR3 bases: TGTGCCAGCAGCTTTCTACAGGGGAATTCACCCCTCCACTTT.

J is TRBJ2-1 and V is TRBV4-2, with 7 bases fitting TRBD2. The V gene's germline CDR1 is LGHNA and CDR2 YNFKEQ. V dropped 5 bases and J dropped 3; count of bases not matched to a gene: 10. The CDR3 length is 16 residues. This chain's CDR3 is CASSGVGEGLYNEQFF. The CDR3 nucleotides are TGTGCCAGCAGCGGGGTGGGGGAGGGCCTCTACAATGAGCAGTTCTTC.